This T cell receptor beta chain was recovered during a study of tumor and adjacent non-tumor tissue in lung cancer. Study-level background: Patients comprised about eleven adenocarcinoma, 2 squamous cell carcinoma and 1 small cell lung cancer. Patients were aged about 30 to 80, approximately 11 men and roughly 5 women, stage I to III.

From germline, CDR1 is SGHKS and CDR2 YYEKEE (reference sequence). CDR3 length: 14 residues. Remarks on this clonotype: The antigen is not known. Compared with germline, one end of the junction differs, possibly owing to a read error.

The library came from three nested PCR rounds adapted from ARM-PCR protocols. TCRdb passed the multiplex PCR reads through MiXCR, listing each CDR3 protein once. This sample has under 150,000 distinct CDR3 sequences, with 60% to 70% found just once. No cell sorting was done before RNA was extracted from the tissue. Regarding the study as a whole: Tumor TCR diversity, when higher, was linked to shorter survival.

Sequenced: lung tumor tissue. This TCR derives from a man in his thirties or forties with non-small cell lung cancer. The chain employs TRBV5-5 and TRBJ2-3; maybe TRBD1 (5 bases). The CDR3, as DNA: TGTGCCAGCAGCGGCGGCCAGTTCACAGGTACGCAGTATTTT. Its protein product is CASSGGQFTGTQYF. Filled out from reference TRBV5-5 and TRBJ2-3, the complete variable domain reads DAGVTQSPTHLIKTRGQQVTLRCSPISGHKSVSWYQQVLGQGPQFIFQYYEKEERGRGNFPDRFSARQFPNYSSELNVNALLLGDSALYLCASSGGQFTGTQYFGPGTRLTVL.